These 5 T cell receptor beta chains came from one sample sequenced in a study of cytomegalovirus exposure and HLA in healthy donors. The PCR used 60 Vbeta and 13 Jbeta primers. The assay was immunoSEQ multiplex PCR, and TCRdb's table has in-frame clones only and misses some. There are 150,000 to 200,000 clones in the sample; approximately 76% occur only once, and over 1.1% lies in the top ten. Sequencing used PBMCs. Every receptor here comes from a man aged 60-69 years in good health and CMV-seronegative.

DNA of the CDR3: TGTGCCAGCAGCTTCCTATCTCTTAGCGGGGGGGCGTATGACGAGCAGTACTTC. As protein: CASSFLSLSGGAYDEQYF. The chain recombines TRBV7-2 with TRBJ2-5; 11 nucleotides line up with TRBD2. The tail of the sequence fits TRBJ2-7 better, so the J call may be wrong. This CDR3 is 18 amino acids long. Germline values: CDR1 SGHTA, CDR2 FQGNSA.

This rearrangement joins TRBV25-1 to TRBJ1-2; 8 bases line up with TRBD1. V gave up 3 bases and J gave up 8 bases; unmatched junction bases: 11. Germline V lookup: CDR1 MGHDK, CDR2 SYGVNS. The CDR3 totals 15 residues. The CDR3 sequence is CASSDRQGNLGGYTF. The CDR3 DNA reads as TGTGCCAGCAGTGATAGACAGGGGAATTTAGGAGGCTACACCTTC.

The chain carries TRBV7-2 and TRBJ2-3; TRBD2 agrees at 9 bases. V lost 3 bases, J lost 2 bases, and 12 bases stayed unmatched. Germline V gene sequence: CDR1 SGHTA, CDR2 FQGNSA. This CDR3 is built from 18 residues. In nucleotides, the CDR3 is TGTGCCAGCAGCTTTAGGTCGGGTAGCGGGGGAGACACAGATACGCAGTATTTT. Translating gives CASSFRSGSGGDTDTQYF.

The chain recombines TRBV23-1 with TRBJ2-6, with 9 bases identical to TRBD1. TRBV23-1 qualifies as an ORF whose function is uncertain. V gave up 2 bases and J gave up 0 bases; unmatched junction bases: 14. The CDR3 loop spans 21 amino acids. CDR3 in amino acids: CASSQRKGTGSVFSGANVLTF. CDR3 sequence (DNA): TGCGCCAGCAGTCAACGCAAAGGGACAGGGTCTGTCTTCTCTGGGGCCAACGTCCTGACTTTC.

This chain links TRBV30 with TRBJ1-5; the D gene is possibly TRBD1 (6 bases). V shed 2 bases and J shed 3 bases, with 11 bases lying between them. Germline V gives CDR1 GTSNPN, CDR2 SVGIG (reference sequence). This CDR3 contains 14 residues. In DNA, the CDR3 is TGTGCCTGGAGTTGGACAGAGCACAATCAGCCCCAGCATTTT. It yields the protein CAWSWTEHNQPQHF. The full variable domain, with the rest looked up from reference TRBV30 and TRBJ1-5, is SQTIHQWPATLVQPVGSPLSLECTVEGTSNPNLYWYRQAAGRGLQLLFYSVGIGQISSEVPQNLSASRPQDRQFILSSKKLLLSDSGFYLCAWSWTEHNQPQHFGDGTRLSIL.